The 10 T cell receptor beta chains listed next were all sequenced from one sample in a study of blood T cell repertoires in COVID-19. The assay was immunoSEQ multiplex PCR, and TCRdb's table has in-frame clones only and misses some. The sample holds about 390,000 clones; 80% to 90% are singletons and the top ten take approximately 2.4%. The source material was peripheral blood. These receptors were obtained from a woman between 55 and 75 years old with COVID-19, enrolled during active disease.

In this sample, this clone turned up a few times. The chain employs TRBV28 and TRBJ2-4, with a possible D match to TRBD1 (5 bases). The CDR3 has 14 amino acids. The germline gives CDR1 MDHEN, CDR2 SYDVKM. V was clipped by 7 bases and J by 7 bases, with 17 bases between them. The CDR3 region is CASTLLRVWNIQYF. In nucleotides, the CDR3 is TGTGCCAGCACCCTACTCAGGGTCTGGAACATTCAGTACTTC.

The chain joins TRBV28 to TRBJ2-2; D perhaps matches TRBD2 (5 bases). The CDR3 covers 13 residues. Germline V gene data show CDR1 as MDHEN and CDR2 as SYDVKM. Trimming left V 9 bases short and J 3 bases short, with 11 bases between. In DNA form, the CDR3 reads TGTGCCAGTAGGAACGGGGACACCGGGGAGCTGTTTTTT. As protein: CASRNGDTGELFF.

This chain connects TRBV19 to TRBJ1-5, with D tentatively TRBD1 (5 bases). The CDR3 length is 15 residues. The germline V gene encodes CDR1 LNHDA and CDR2 SQIVND (reference sequence). V gave up 5 bases and J gave up 9 bases, with 20 bases separating them. CDR3 bases: TGTGCCAGTAGTCCGCGAGCTCAGGGTGTTTGGCCCCAGCATTTT. Amino acids: CASSPRAQGVWPQHF.

This chain uses TRBV28 with TRBJ1-2, with D unresolved. CDR1 is MDHEN, CDR2 SYDVKM, per germline. The CDR3 runs 14 residues. Trimming took 5 bases from V and 3 from J, leaving 13 bases between them. CDR3: CASSRGLTYYGYTF. In DNA, the CDR3 is TGTGCCAGCAGTCGAGGACTGACCTACTATGGCTACACCTTC.

V and J are TRBV2 and TRBJ2-7; 8 nucleotides line up with TRBD1. Per the germline V gene, CDR1 is SNHLY and CDR2 is FYNNEI. The CDR3 length is 13 residues. J was trimmed by 12 bases and V by 5 bases; bases with no gene match: 12. This CDR3 is CASSYQTRDRPYF. The CDR3 DNA sequence: TGTGCCAGCAGTTACCAAACCCGGGACAGGCCGTACTTC.

The chain couples TRBV7-9 to TRBJ2-7; maybe TRBD2 (5 bases). The CDR3 is 13 residues long. Trimming cost V 8 bases and J 4 bases, with 15 bases left between them. Germline V gene lookup returns CDR1 SEHNR and CDR2 FQNEAQ (reference sequence). Written as DNA, the CDR3 is TGTGCCAGCTGCTCAGTGCCGGGGTACGAGCAGTACTTC. Translation gives CASCSVPGYEQYF.

This chain connects TRBV11-2 to TRBJ1-1; TRBD1 might be the D (5 bases). The CDR3 runs to 15 residues. Germline V lookup: CDR1 SGHAT, CDR2 FQNNGV. V shed 3 bases and J shed 3 bases, with 14 bases lying between them. CDR3 nucleotide sequence: TGTGCCAGCAGCTTTTTTACAGGTAGAGACACTGAAGCTTTCTTT. This encodes CASSFFTGRDTEAFF. The full variable domain, completed using reference TRBV11-2 and TRBJ1-1, is EAGVAQSPRYKIIEKRQSVAFWCNPISGHATLYWYQQILGQGPKLLIQFQNNGVVDDSQLPKDRFSAERLKGVDSTLKIQPAKLEDSAVYLCASSFFTGRDTEAFFGQGTRLTVV.

In its sample, this clone was seen a few times. The genes are TRBV6-1 and TRBJ1-2, with 12 bases lining up with TRBD1. The germline V gene has CDR1 MNHNS and CDR2 SASEGT. This CDR3 is built from 14 residues. The V gene end was trimmed by 2 bases and the J gene end by 7 bases; junction bases not matched to a gene: 2. CDR3 nucleotide sequence: TGTGCCAGCAGTGAATGGGACAGGGGGCTTGGCTACACCTTC. The encoded protein is CASSEWDRGLGYTF.

The V call is TRBV24-1, the J call TRBJ2-1, with TRBD2 as a possible D gene (5 bases). The germline V gene has CDR1 KGHDR and CDR2 SFDVKD. V was cut by 11 bases and J by 3 bases, with 7 bases left in between. This CDR3 spans 11 amino acids. The DNA for the CDR3 is TGTGCCAAGCGGTTCTACAATGAGCAGTTCTTC. It translates to CAKRFYNEQFF.

This sequence joins TRBV7-2 and TRBJ1-2; D not certain. In germline, CDR1 is SGHTA, CDR2 FQGNSA. The CDR3 sequence is 14 residues long. V was trimmed by 2 bases and J by 0 bases, leaving 7 bases between them. The CDR3 DNA reads as TGTGCCAGCAGCTTAAACGGAGCTAACTATGGCTACACCTTC. It is translated as CASSLNGANYGYTF. Drawing the rest from reference TRBV7-2 and TRBJ1-2, the complete variable domain is GAGVSQSPSNKVTEKGKDVELRCDPISGHTALYWYRQSLGQGLEFLIYFQGNSAPDKSGLPSDRFSAERTGGSVSTLTIQRTQQEDSAVYLCASSLNGANYGYTFGSGTRLTVV.